What follows are 4 T cell receptor beta chains derived from one specimen sequenced in a study of shared clonotypes between healthy human individuals. The method was immunoSEQ multiplex PCR; TCRdb's version includes in-frame clones alone and lacks a portion of them. In the table there are roughly 220,000 clones, just over 65% of which are singletons. The specimen sequenced was memory CD4+ T cells sorted from blood. The subset denotes: CD45RA-negative fraction. These receptors were collected from a man aged 30-40 years in good health.

The genes are TRBV15 and TRBJ1-4; 7 bases fit TRBD1. V gave up 1 base and J gave up 8 bases; unmatched junction bases: 7. This CDR3 spans 15 amino acids. Germline values: CDR1 LNHNV, CDR2 YYDKDF (reference sequence). CDR3 residues: CATSRGGTEGEKLFF. DNA for the CDR3: TGTGCCACCAGCAGAGGGGGGACAGAGGGAGAAAAACTGTTTTTT.

There are many counts of this clone. This chain links TRBV28 with TRBJ1-5, with 11 bases matching TRBD1. CDR3 length equals 16 residues. Germline V lookup: CDR1 MDHEN, CDR2 SYDVKM. Trimming removed 10 bases from V and 6 bases from J; junction bases left unmatched: 14. CDR3 loop: CAICEAGTGGSQPQHF. The CDR3 DNA reads TGTGCCATCTGTGAAGCCGGGACAGGGGGGAGTCAGCCCCAGCATTTT.

In this sample, this clone turned up a few times. V gene TRBV2 combines with J gene TRBJ1-2; D is uncertain. The V end was cut by 0 bases, the J end by 8 bases, with 10 bases between. Per the germline V gene, CDR1 is SNHLY and CDR2 is FYNNEI. The CDR3 has 13 residues. The chain's CDR3 is CASSEAVIQGYTF. In nucleotides, the CDR3 is TGTGCCAGCAGTGAAGCGGTAATTCAAGGCTACACCTTC.

The chain links TRBV30 to TRBJ2-1, with 10 bases aligning to TRBD1. The V segment lost 6 bases and the J segment 4 bases; nucleotides outside the gene matches: 9. From germline, CDR1 is GTSNPN and CDR2 SVGIG (reference sequence). This CDR3 comprises 15 residues. The CDR3 DNA reads TGTGCCTGCAGTACCGGGACAGGGGTTTACAATGAGCAGTTCTTC. It specifies CACSTGTGVYNEQFF.